Listed here is a single TCR beta chain. This record comes from a study of blood T cell repertoires in COVID-19. As for the study in general: Samples came from the United States, Italy and Spain, spanning acute and convalescent COVID-19. Sources were T cells, B-cell-depleted T cells, or PBMCs; the material itself was cDNA or gDNA.

This CDR3 is built from 14 residues. Trimming cost V 4 bases and J 5 bases; bases outside gene matches: 5. Per the germline V gene, CDR1 is MNHEY and CDR2 is SVGAGI. Authors' data handling: Reference gene primer amplification gave estimated nucleated cell counts. The repertoire was sequenced with immunoSEQ multiplex PCR; TCRdb's copy has only in-frame clones and lacks some. D and trimming come from the DNA, and the V and J calls and clone size come from that table. The sample yields 150,000 to 180,000 clones, about nine tenths seen once. The sequenced sample was peripheral blood. The rearrangement joins TRBV6-5 to TRBJ1-2; 9 bases agree with TRBD1. This receptor was obtained from a woman in her 70s with acute or convalescent COVID-19. CDR3 in amino acids: CASSWSDRGYGYTF. The CDR3 DNA follows: TGTGCCAGCAGTTGGTCAGACAGGGGGTATGGCTACACCTTC.